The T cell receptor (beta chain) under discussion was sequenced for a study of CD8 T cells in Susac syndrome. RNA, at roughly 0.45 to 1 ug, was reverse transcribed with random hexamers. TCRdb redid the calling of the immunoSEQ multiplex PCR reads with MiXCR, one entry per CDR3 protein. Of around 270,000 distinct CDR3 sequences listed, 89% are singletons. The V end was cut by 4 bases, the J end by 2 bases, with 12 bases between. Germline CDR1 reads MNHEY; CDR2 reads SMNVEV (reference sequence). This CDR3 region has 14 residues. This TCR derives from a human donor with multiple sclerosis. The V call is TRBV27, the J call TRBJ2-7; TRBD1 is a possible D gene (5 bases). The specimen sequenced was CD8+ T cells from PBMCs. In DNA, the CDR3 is TGTGCCAGCAGTTGGGGCAGCCTAGCCTACGAGCAGTACTTC. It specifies CASSWGSLAYEQYF.